This TCR beta chain originates from a study of blood T cell repertoires in COVID-19. This CDR3 has 15 residues. Germline V gives CDR1 LGHDT, CDR2 YNNKEL (reference sequence). Trimming left V 4 bases short and J 2 bases short, with 12 bases between. TCRdb's table, derived via immunoSEQ multiplex PCR, lists solely in-frame clones and lacks some. The sample yields some 200,000 clones, approximately 85% seen once. This chain links TRBV3-1 (or the pseudogene TRBV3-2) with TRBJ1-3, with D possibly being TRBD1 (6 bases). This sequence originates from a woman in her seventies with COVID-19, enrolled during active disease. Input material: peripheral blood. The CDR3, as DNA: TGTGCCAGCAGCCCTACAGGGATGGCTGGAAACACCATATATTTT. It yields the protein CASSPTGMAGNTIYF.